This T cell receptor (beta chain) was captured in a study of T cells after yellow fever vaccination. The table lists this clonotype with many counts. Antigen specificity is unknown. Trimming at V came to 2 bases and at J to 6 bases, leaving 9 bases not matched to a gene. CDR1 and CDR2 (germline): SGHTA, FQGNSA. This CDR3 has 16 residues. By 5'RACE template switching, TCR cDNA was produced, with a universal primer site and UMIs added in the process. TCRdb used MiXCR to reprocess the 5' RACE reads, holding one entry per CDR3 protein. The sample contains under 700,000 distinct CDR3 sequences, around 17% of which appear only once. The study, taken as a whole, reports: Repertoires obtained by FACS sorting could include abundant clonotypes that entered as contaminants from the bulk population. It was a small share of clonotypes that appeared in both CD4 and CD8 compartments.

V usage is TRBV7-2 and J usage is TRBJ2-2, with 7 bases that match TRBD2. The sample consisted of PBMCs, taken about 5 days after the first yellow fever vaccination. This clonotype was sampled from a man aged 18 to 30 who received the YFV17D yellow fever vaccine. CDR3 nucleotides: TGTGCCAGCAGCTTATTGGGGGGGTCCCCACCCGGGGAGCTGTTTTTT. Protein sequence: CASSLLGGSPPGELFF.